This entry concerns a single T cell receptor beta chain. The antigen remains unidentified. Libraries were prepared by immunoSEQ multiplex PCR; TCRdb keeps only in-frame clonotypes and omits some of them. The sample consists of about 130,000 clones, about 90% of them appearing once. This entry belongs to a study of T cell responses to AZD1222 COVID-19 vaccine. The CDR3 extends over 15 amino acids. V was pared by 2 bases and J by 6 bases, with 19 bases between. Per germline, CDR1 GTSNPN and CDR2 SVGIG (reference sequence). Notes on the study in general: There were repertoire samples only from the period after the peak T cell response.

The chain joins TRBV30 to TRBJ1-2, with D tentatively TRBD1 (5 bases). Material: peripheral blood, obtained on day 0 of AZD1222 vaccination. This clonotype originated in an adult in good health. CDR3 region: CAWSFDSLRRDGYTF. CDR3 DNA: TGTGCCTGGAGTTTTGACAGCTTGCGCCGGGATGGCTACACCTTC.